The 15 T cell receptor beta chains in this list originate from one sample, sequenced in a study of PD-L1 blockade in urothelial cancer. The sample's time point: peripheral blood 6 weeks after treatment start. Sequencing was performed with immunoSEQ multiplex PCR; in TCRdb, only in-frame clones are kept and a portion is missing. The sample has 15,000 to 20,000 clones; roughly four fifths are singletons. The material sequenced was PBMCs, taken around atezolizumab (anti-PD-L1) treatment. The receptors here all came from a man in his forties or fifties with urothelial cancer.

This chain connects TRBV13 to TRBJ2-5; D is perhaps TRBD2 (6 bases). Trimming removed 2 bases at V and 1 base at J, with 11 bases between. The germline V gene encodes CDR1 PRHDT and CDR2 FYEKMQ (reference sequence). This CDR3 has 15 amino acids. The CDR3 region is CASSLNSGPQETQYF. Here the CDR3 DNA reads TGTGCCAGCAGCTTAAATAGCGGACCCCAAGAGACCCAGTACTTC.

CDR3 loop: CASSSQGYYGYTF. In DNA form, the CDR3 reads TGTGCCAGCAGTTCTCAGGGGTACTATGGCTACACCTTC. The V call is TRBV6-5, the J call TRBJ1-2; D might be TRBD1 (6 bases). Germline V lookup: CDR1 MNHEY, CDR2 SVGAGI. The CDR3 consists of 13 residues. V shed 4 bases and J shed 3 bases, with 9 bases lying between them.

The chain combines TRBV19 with TRBJ1-5; weak D call: TRBD1 (6 bases). The CDR3 totals 14 residues. From germline, CDR1 is LNHDA and CDR2 SQIVND (reference sequence). V was cut by 7 bases and J by 2 bases, with 12 bases left in between. CDR3 loop: CASTETGGNQPQHF. The DNA for the CDR3 is TGTGCCAGTACCGAGACAGGTGGCAATCAGCCCCAGCATTTT.

This clone was picked up a small number of times. The chain joins TRBV18 to TRBJ1-1; 8 bases fit TRBD1. In germline, CDR1 is KGHSH, CDR2 LQKENI. This CDR3 spans 15 amino acids. Trimming took 6 bases from V and 7 from J; bases not matched to a gene: 13. Here the CDR3 reads CASSPGQGTDGEAFF. In DNA, the CDR3 is TGTGCCAGCTCCCCAGGACAGGGAACAGACGGTGAAGCTTTCTTT.

V gene TRBV18 combines with J gene TRBJ2-3; D is perhaps TRBD1 (6 bases). The CDR3 is 15 residues long. Trimming stripped 6 bases from V and 5 bases from J, with 18 bases between. The germline V gene encodes CDR1 KGHSH and CDR2 LQKENI. CDR3 region: CASSLGRGEGDTQYF. CDR3 DNA: TGTGCCAGCTCCCTCGGCAGGGGAGAGGGAGATACGCAGTATTTT.

This clone was picked up a small number of times. The chain is built from TRBV2 and TRBJ1-6; D unclear. CDR1 SNHLY and CDR2 FYNNEI come from the germline V gene. V gave up 1 base and J gave up 7 bases, with 11 bases separating them. The CDR3 contains 15 residues. In DNA form, the CDR3 reads TGTGCCAGCAGTGAAGAGGGAGCGGGGAATTCACCCCTCCACTTT. Protein: CASSEEGAGNSPLHF.

V is TRBV5-1 and J is TRBJ1-2; D is unresolved. Trimming left V 0 bases short and J 3 bases short, with 6 bases between. Per germline, CDR1 SGHRS and CDR2 YFSETQ. This CDR3 has 13 residues. The CDR3 region is CASSLAPDYGYTF. The DNA for the CDR3 is TGCGCCAGCAGCTTGGCCCCAGACTATGGCTACACCTTC.

This chain joins TRBV4-1 and TRBJ1-1; weak D call: TRBD1 (5 bases). CDR1 MGHRA and CDR2 YSYEKL come from the germline V gene. V was shortened by 0 bases and J by 0 bases, with 14 bases between the two germline ends. The CDR3 has 17 residues. The CDR3 reads CASSQEKQAYMNTEAFF. CDR3 sequence (DNA): TGCGCCAGCAGCCAAGAGAAACAGGCCTACATGAACACTGAAGCTTTCTTT.

The chain employs TRBV10-2 and TRBJ1-4, with D hard to call. The CDR3 has 13 amino acids. Between the trimmed V and J ends, which lost 0 bases and 6 bases, there was a span of 5 bases. CDR1 WSHSY and CDR2 SAAADI come from the germline V gene. CDR3: CASSESGDEKLFF. CDR3 coding DNA: TGCGCCAGCAGTGAGTCCGGGGATGAAAAACTGTTTTTT.

Comments on this clone: Sequence at one end of the junction differs from germline and may be a read error. The chain links TRBV7-7 to TRBJ2-5; TRBD2 matches 8 bases. In germline, CDR1 is SSHAT, CDR2 FNYEAQ (reference sequence). CDR3 length: 16 residues. As DNA, the CDR3 is TGTGCTAGCAGCCCGGGCAGCGGGGGCCTCCAAGAGACCCAGTACTTC. Its protein is CASSPGSGGLQETQYF.

This chain connects TRBV10-1 to TRBJ2-1, with 10 bases that match TRBD1. CDR1 and CDR2 from the germline V gene are WNHNN and SYGVQD (reference sequence). The CDR3 length is 15 residues. Trimming took 6 bases from V and 9 from J; bases not matched to a gene: 11. This CDR3 reads CASSSPGQGRSEQFF. CDR3 bases: TGCGCCAGCAGCTCCCCGGGACAGGGGCGGAGTGAGCAGTTCTTC.

This clone occurred a few times. The chain joins TRBV10-3 to TRBJ2-7; unclear D gene. The CDR3 length is 12 residues. Trimming took off 0 bases at V and 3 bases at J, with 3 bases between the two ends. CDR1 and CDR2 (germline): ENHRY, SYGVKD. This chain's CDR3 is CAISESNYEQYF. CDR3 bases: TGTGCCATCAGTGAGTCCAACTACGAGCAGTACTTC.

This clone appeared a few times. The rearrangement joins TRBV6-4 to TRBJ2-2, with D uncertain. Germline V gene data show CDR1 as MRHNA and CDR2 as SNTAGT. The CDR3 sequence is 13 residues long. With 0 bases removed from V and 6 bases from J, the gap between germline ends came to 5 bases. For the CDR3, the DNA is TGTGCCAGCAGTGACTCAAGCGCCGGGGAGCTGTTTTTT. This sequence encodes CASSDSSAGELFF.

The chain is built from TRBV19 and TRBJ1-1; D is perhaps TRBD1 (5 bases). Trimming took 5 bases from V and 0 from J, leaving 16 bases between them. The germline V gene has CDR1 LNHDA and CDR2 SQIVND (reference sequence). The CDR3 runs to 16 residues. CDR3 nucleotide sequence: TGTGCCAGTAGTCCAGGCGGGGGAACCATGAACACTGAAGCTTTCTTT. Translation: CASSPGGGTMNTEAFF.

The rearrangement joins TRBV11-2 to TRBJ1-4; possibly TRBD1 for D (6 bases). The CDR3 has 12 residues. V was pared by 3 bases and J by 12 bases, with 11 bases between. Germline V CDR1 and CDR2: SGHAT, FQNNGV. This CDR3 reads CASSFPDRELFF. CDR3 bases: TGTGCCAGCAGCTTTCCGGACAGAGAACTGTTTTTT.